This note documents a single T cell receptor beta chain sequence. One junction end disagrees with the germline gene, perhaps due to a read error. Different DNA sequences within this sample yield the same CDR3. The PCR used 60 Vbeta and 13 Jbeta primers. The assay was immunoSEQ multiplex PCR, and TCRdb's table has in-frame clones only and misses some. In the table there are more than 95,000 clones, roughly three quarters of which are singletons. The data were taken from a study of cytomegalovirus exposure and HLA in healthy donors. CDR3 length: 16 residues. Germline V gene data show CDR1 as SGHTA and CDR2 as FQGNSA.

The sequence was collected from a man aged 50-60 years in good health and CMV-seropositive. The sample was PBMCs. The gene calls are TRBV7-2 and TRBJ1-1, with a possible D match to TRBD1 (6 bases). Here the CDR3 DNA reads TGCGCCAGCAGCTTATCGGGGACAACAGGGAACACTGAAGCTTTCTTT. It codes for CASSLSGTTGNTEAFF.